One sample yielded the 26 T cell receptor beta chains listed below, sequenced in a study of blood T cells in healthy people across ages. Primers used in a second PCR of about 7 to 12 cycles were a sample-barcoded 5' primer and a J-beta primer mix. TCRdb recomputed calls from the 5' RACE reads with MiXCR, one row per CDR3 protein. The data show about 720,000 distinct CDR3 sequences, 22% seen once. The sample consisted of blood. The receptors derive from a man between 65 and 85 years old in good health.

This clonotype was picked up many times. This chain links TRBV29-1 with TRBJ2-5; D might be TRBD1 (6 bases). This CDR3 spans 14 amino acids. Germline values: CDR1 SQVTM, CDR2 ANQGSEA. V was pared by 4 bases and J by 4 bases, with 16 bases between. CDR3 region: CSVATGSRRETQYF. Written as DNA, the CDR3 is TGCAGCGTTGCAACAGGGTCTAGACGAGAGACCCAGTACTTC.

This clonotype occurred once. The chain joins TRBV6-6 to TRBJ1-2, with D uncertain. This CDR3 region has 12 residues. V lost 4 bases and J 13 bases, leaving 16 bases between the germline ends. Germline loops: CDR1 MNHNY, CDR2 SVGAGI (reference sequence). In DNA form, the CDR3 reads TGTGCCAGCAGTTCCCCCCCGAAGTTCGGCACCTTC. Translating gives CASSSPPKFGTF.

This clonotype has a handful of counts. The rearrangement links TRBV11-2 to TRBJ2-5; TRBD1 is a possible D gene (5 bases). Germline lookup yields CDR1 SGHAT and CDR2 FQNNGV. The CDR3 is 17 residues long. V was shortened by 5 bases and J by 0 bases, with 19 bases between the two germline ends. The CDR3 nucleotides read TGTGCCAGCAGCCCCAGGCGACAGTCAGAGTACCAAGAGACCCAGTACTTC. This gives the protein CASSPRRQSEYQETQYF.

The chain recombines TRBV20-1 with TRBJ2-2; D unresolved. V gave up 0 bases and J gave up 0 bases, with 8 bases separating them. Germline loops: CDR1 DFQATT, CDR2 SNEGSKA (reference sequence). CDR3 length: 15 residues. CDR3 sequence reads: CSARDWTANTGELFF. CDR3 bases: TGCAGTGCTAGAGATTGGACCGCGAACACCGGGGAGCTGTTTTTT.

V gene TRBV7-2 combines with J gene TRBJ2-7, with D hard to call. The V gene's germline CDR1 is SGHTA and CDR2 FQGNSA. The germline V and J ends were trimmed by 3 bases and 4 bases, with 7 bases remaining between them. The CDR3 has 12 amino acids. The CDR3 is CASSFRPYEQYF. Written as DNA, the CDR3 is TGTGCCAGCAGCTTTCGCCCGTACGAGCAGTACTTC.

This clonotype has just a few counts. The chain has TRBV12-5 and TRBJ2-7; 8 nucleotides match TRBD2. Germline V gene data show CDR1 as LGHNT and CDR2 as FRNRAP. The V gene end was trimmed by 0 bases and the J gene end by 4 bases; junction bases not matched to a gene: 5. The length of the CDR3 is 15 residues. The CDR3 DNA reads as TGTGCTAGTGGTTTGGTAGCGGGAGAGACATACGAGCAGTACGTC. This codes for CASGLVAGETYEQYV.

This clonotype was observed at least ten times. This sequence joins TRBV20-1 and TRBJ1-5; tentatively, D is TRBD1 (5 bases). From germline, CDR1 is DFQATT and CDR2 SNEGSKA (reference sequence). The CDR3 spans 14 residues. V was trimmed by 6 bases and J by 2 bases, leaving 14 bases between them. CDR3 sequence: CSAIGASGNQPQHF. CDR3 sequence (DNA): TGCAGTGCCATAGGGGCCTCGGGCAATCAGCCCCAGCATTTT.

The chain joins TRBV10-3 to TRBJ1-2; D possibly corresponds to TRBD1 (5 bases). CDR1 and CDR2 from the germline V gene are ENHRY and SYGVKD. CDR3 length equals 15 residues. The V and J ends lost 0 bases and 1 base respectively, with 9 bases between them. Written as DNA, the CDR3 is TGTGCCATCAGTGAGTCTGGGACTCATAACTATGGCTACACCTTC. Amino acid sequence: CAISESGTHNYGYTF.

This rearrangement joins TRBV15 to TRBJ1-2; D gene uncertain. The CDR3 runs 17 residues. The V end was cut by 0 bases, the J end by 1 base, with 15 bases between. Germline CDR1 LNHNV, CDR2 YYDKDF (reference sequence). The CDR3, as DNA: TGTGCCACCAGCAGAGATCAAGGGAGGAGGATTAACTATGGCTACACCTTC. This gives the protein CATSRDQGRRINYGYTF.

J is TRBJ2-3 and V is TRBV7-2, with D uncertain. The germline CDR1 and CDR2 sequences are SGHTA and FQGNSA. The CDR3 length is 14 residues. V was pared by 1 base and J by 6 bases, with 11 bases between. The CDR3 DNA reads TGTGCCAGCAGCTTAGTTGAAGGGTTCGATACGCAGTATTTT. It specifies CASSLVEGFDTQYF.

This clonotype was observed a few times. The chain joins TRBV9 to TRBJ1-5; D not certain. Germline V gives CDR1 SGDLS, CDR2 YYNGEE. The V and J ends lost 4 bases and 5 bases respectively, with 16 bases between them. The CDR3 spans 15 residues. The CDR3 region has the DNA TGTGCCAGCAGCAGCGTTTTGGTTCAGGATCAGCCCCAGCATTTT. Protein: CASSSVLVQDQPQHF.

In this sample, this clonotype turned up many times. This chain connects TRBV3-1 to TRBJ2-1; no firm D call. The closer fit of TRBJ2-7 to the DNA end suggests the J call may be wrong. CDR3 length: 14 residues. Germline CDR1 is LGHDT and CDR2 is YNNKEL (reference sequence). CDR3 DNA: TGTGCCAGCAGCCAAGACCCAAGCTCCTACGAGCAGTACTTC. Residues: CASSQDPSSYEQYF.

This rearrangement joins TRBV12-3 or TRBV12-4 to TRBJ1-4; no firm D call. CDR3 length: 14 amino acids. Trimming pared 3 bases from V and 5 bases from J, leaving 10 bases between. The CDR3 reads CASSLGAGNEKLFF. The CDR3 DNA reads as TGTGCCAGCAGTTTGGGAGCCGGGAATGAAAAACTGTTTTTT.

This clonotype has more than one count but fewer than ten. V gene TRBV20-1 combines with J gene TRBJ1-5, with D unresolved. The V end was cut by 6 bases, the J end by 2 bases, with 14 bases between. The CDR3 sequence is 14 residues long. Germline CDR1 and CDR2: DFQATT and SNEGSKA (reference sequence). CDR3 in DNA: TGCAGTGCAAAGCAGCCTTGGGGCAATCAGCCCCAGCATTTT. This encodes CSAKQPWGNQPQHF.

This chain links TRBV7-3 with TRBJ2-3, with D possibly called TRBD1 or TRBD2 (7 bases each). This CDR3 has 16 residues. The V end was cut by 5 bases, the J end by 0 bases, with 15 bases between. The germline gives CDR1 SGHTA, CDR2 FQGTGA. The CDR3 spells CASSTQGGVSTDTQYF. The CDR3 nucleotides read TGTGCCAGCAGCACCCAGGGGGGGGTTAGCACAGATACGCAGTATTTT.

The V call is TRBV20-1, the J call TRBJ1-4; 7 bases are a match to TRBD1. The CDR3 loop spans 13 amino acids. V gave up 6 bases and J gave up 2 bases; unmatched junction bases: 3. Germline CDR1 DFQATT, CDR2 SNEGSKA (reference sequence). Written as DNA, the CDR3 is TGCAGTGCGGAACAGGGGACTAATGAAAAACTGTTTTTT. It is translated as CSAEQGTNEKLFF.

Written as DNA, the CDR3 is TGCGCCAGCAGCTTGACGGTCGGCAGATCCCAAGAGACCCAGTACTTC. Its protein is CASSLTVGRSQETQYF. J is TRBJ2-5 and V is TRBV5-1; D remains unclear. Trimming took off 1 base at V and 1 base at J, with 14 bases between the two ends. CDR1 and CDR2 from the germline V gene are SGHRS and YFSETQ. This CDR3 has 16 residues.

This clonotype was observed a handful of times. The chain recombines TRBV19 with TRBJ1-1; D is possibly TRBD1 (5 bases). The CDR3 has 14 amino acids. The germline V and J ends were trimmed by 5 bases and 1 base, with 11 bases remaining between them. The germline gives CDR1 LNHDA, CDR2 SQIVND (reference sequence). CDR3 coding DNA: TGTGCCAGTAGTGTACAGGTTCGGAACACTGAAGCTTTCTTT. Protein: CASSVQVRNTEAFF.

This clonotype was counted between two and nine times. J is TRBJ1-2 and V is TRBV29-1, with D possibly TRBD1 on 6 matching bases. Trimming stripped 4 bases from V and 4 bases from J, with 19 bases between. The CDR3 is made up of 15 amino acids. Germline CDR1 reads SQVTM; CDR2 reads ANQGSEA. The CDR3 nucleotides read TGCAGCGTTGTTAGTACGGGGGCGCGGGGCTATGGCTACACCTTC. Amino acids: CSVVSTGARGYGYTF.

The genes are TRBV5-1 and TRBJ1-1; a weak D match, TRBD1 (5 bases). V was trimmed by 0 bases and J by 5 bases, leaving 11 bases between them. Germline values: CDR1 SGHRS, CDR2 YFSETQ. The CDR3 runs 14 residues. In nucleotides, the CDR3 is TGCGCCAGCAGCTTGGCCAGGGCTGGAACTGAAGCTTTCTTT. Translation: CASSLARAGTEAFF.

This clonotype was seen only once. The chain uses TRBV4-3 and TRBJ1-1, with 10 bases fitting TRBD1. V lost 3 bases to trimming and J lost 6 bases; unmatched junction nucleotides: 13. This CDR3 is 17 amino acids long. Germline V gene sequence: CDR1 LGHNA, CDR2 YSLEER. In DNA form, the CDR3 reads TGCGCCAGCAGCCATCGTATCCCGGGACAGGGGATAGCTGAAGCTTTCTTT. Amino acid sequence: CASSHRIPGQGIAEAFF.

The chain recombines TRBV6-5 with TRBJ2-3; possible D gene TRBD1, 6 bases. This CDR3 is built from 14 residues. Trimming shortened V by 7 bases and J by 5 bases, and 16 bases separated the two germline ends. Germline V CDR1 and CDR2: MNHEY, SVGAGI. For the CDR3, the DNA is TGTGCCAGCACGCGGACAGTCCGTGGAGATACGCAGTATTTT. Translated, it gives CASTRTVRGDTQYF.

Worth noting for this clonotype: One end of the junction does not line up with germline, which may come from a read error. The V and J genes are TRBV10-3 and TRBJ1-2; D gene unclear. The CDR3 contains 12 residues. CDR1 ENHRY and CDR2 SYGVKD come from the germline V gene. DNA for the CDR3: TGTGCTATCAGTCAAAATAACTATGGCTACACCTTC. Encoded protein: CAISQNNYGYTF.

This clonotype showed up just a few times. The chain links TRBV20-1 to TRBJ2-5; TRBD2 matches 8 bases. CDR1 and CDR2 from the germline V gene are DFQATT and SNEGSKA (reference sequence). V shed 5 bases and J 5 bases; nucleotides not matched to a gene: 4. This CDR3 is 12 amino acids long. CDR3 residues: CSAWTSLETQYF. DNA for the CDR3: TGCAGTGCTTGGACTAGCTTGGAGACCCAGTACTTC.

V and J are TRBV7-2 and TRBJ2-1; D not resolved. The end of the DNA is better explained by TRBJ2-5, so the J call may be wrong. Germline lookup yields CDR1 SGHTA and CDR2 FQGNSA. CDR3 length equals 13 residues. CDR3 protein: CASSQMYQETQYF. CDR3 nucleotides: TGTGCCAGCAGCCAGATGTACCAAGAGACCCAGTACTTC.

This clonotype was seen at least ten times. The V gene is TRBV29-1, the J gene TRBJ1-2; maybe TRBD1 (6 bases). Germline-derived CDR1 and CDR2 are SQVTM and ANQGSEA. V lost 4 bases and J lost 2, with 8 bases in between. The CDR3 is 12 amino acids. The CDR3 here is CSVGDTNYGYTF. The DNA of the CDR3 is TGCAGCGTTGGGGACACCAACTATGGCTACACCTTC.